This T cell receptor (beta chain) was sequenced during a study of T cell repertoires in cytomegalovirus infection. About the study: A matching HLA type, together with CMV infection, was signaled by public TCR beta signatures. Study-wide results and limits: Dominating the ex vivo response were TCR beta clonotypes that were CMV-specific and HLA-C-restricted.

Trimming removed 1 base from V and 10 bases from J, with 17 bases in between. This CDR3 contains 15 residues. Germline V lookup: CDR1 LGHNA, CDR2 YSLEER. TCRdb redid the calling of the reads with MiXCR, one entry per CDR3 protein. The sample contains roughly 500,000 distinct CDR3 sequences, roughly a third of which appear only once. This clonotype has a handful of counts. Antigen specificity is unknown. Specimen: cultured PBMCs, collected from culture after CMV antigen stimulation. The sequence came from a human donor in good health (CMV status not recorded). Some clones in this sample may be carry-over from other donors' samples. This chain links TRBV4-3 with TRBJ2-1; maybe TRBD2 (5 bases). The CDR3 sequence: CASSQGLGRDPEQFF. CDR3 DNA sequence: TGCGCCAGCAGCCAAGGTTTGGGGAGAGACCCAGAGCAGTTCTTC.